One sample yielded the 20 T cell receptor beta chains listed below, sequenced in a study of cytomegalovirus exposure and HLA in healthy donors. The PCR was carried out with 60 Vbeta primers and 13 Jbeta primers. Only in-frame clones appear in the TCRdb table, and some are missing; sequencing was by immunoSEQ multiplex PCR. The sample contains some 140,000 clones, under 80% of which appear only once. Sequencing used PBMCs. The receptor source for this set is a man aged 25-45 years in good health and CMV-seronegative.

This clone was observed a handful of times. The rearrangement uses TRBV29-1 and TRBJ2-5; 7 bases agree with TRBD2. V trimming: 1 base; J trimming: 5 bases; junction bases outside the gene matches: 4. The CDR3 runs 13 residues. Per the germline V gene, CDR1 is SQVTM and CDR2 is ANQGSEA. The CDR3 reads CSVEGGGEETQYF. The DNA of the CDR3 is TGCAGCGTTGAAGGGGGGGGAGAGGAGACCCAGTACTTC.

The chain uses TRBV11-2 and TRBJ1-4, with TRBD1 as a possible D gene (6 bases). The germline V and J ends were trimmed by 3 bases and 3 bases, with 11 bases remaining between them. Germline V CDR1 and CDR2: SGHAT, FQNNGV. The CDR3 runs 15 residues. The CDR3: CASSFPTGSNEKLFF. DNA of the CDR3: TGTGCCAGCAGCTTCCCGACAGGATCTAATGAAAAACTGTTTTTT. The variable domain in full, with the rest retrieved from reference TRBV11-2 and TRBJ1-4, is EAGVAQSPRYKIIEKRQSVAFWCNPISGHATLYWYQQILGQGPKLLIQFQNNGVVDDSQLPKDRFSAERLKGVDSTLKIQPAKLEDSAVYLCASSFPTGSNEKLFFGSGTQLSVL.

The sample holds a few counts of this clone. The chain uses TRBV19 and TRBJ1-4; D is possibly TRBD1 (6 bases). The ends were cut back, 6 bases at V and 0 bases at J, with 17 bases in the middle. The CDR3 contains 17 residues. Germline V lookup: CDR1 LNHDA, CDR2 SQIVND (reference sequence). CDR3 region: CASSFLDSETTNEKLFF. The CDR3 DNA is TGTGCCAGTAGCTTCTTGGACAGCGAGACAACTAATGAAAAACTGTTTTTT.

The CDR3 nucleotides are TGTGCCAGCAGCTTGGTTGGATTGAGGACAGGGCGCTACAATGAGCAGTTCTTC. Its protein product is CASSLVGLRTGRYNEQFF. The chain carries TRBV5-6 and TRBJ2-1; 8 bases agree with TRBD1. This CDR3 contains 18 residues. Trimming took 0 bases from V and 3 from J; bases not matched to a gene: 11. Germline V gives CDR1 SGHDT, CDR2 YYEEEE.

For the CDR3, the DNA is TGTGCCAGCAGTGAAATGGAGTATAATTCACCCCTCCACTTT. Protein product: CASSEMEYNSPLHF. V usage is TRBV2 and J usage is TRBJ1-6; D unclear. The CDR3 is made up of 14 amino acids. The germline CDR1 and CDR2 sequences are SNHLY and FYNNEI. V gave up 2 bases and J gave up 4 bases, with 6 bases separating them.

This rearrangement joins TRBV12-5 to TRBJ2-1; a possible D gene is TRBD2 (7 bases). Trimming took 6 bases from V and 0 from J, leaving 15 bases between them. Germline CDR1 LGHNT, CDR2 FRNRAP. The CDR3 covers 16 residues. CDR3: CASGPGEGSSYNEQFF. The DNA for the CDR3 is TGTGCTAGTGGCCCAGGGGAGGGCAGCTCCTACAATGAGCAGTTCTTC.

This chain connects TRBV5-1 to TRBJ2-1; tentatively, D is TRBD1 (6 bases). V dropped 0 bases and J dropped 7 bases, with 11 bases sitting between them. There are 14 residues in the CDR3. CDR1 and CDR2 from the germline V gene are SGHRS and YFSETQ. This CDR3 is CASSLVRTDNEQFF. For the CDR3, the DNA is TGCGCCAGCAGCTTGGTGAGGACAGATAATGAGCAGTTCTTC. Full variable domain (rest looked up from reference TRBV5-1 and TRBJ2-1): KAGVTQTPRYLIKTRGQQVTLSCSPISGHRSVSWYQQTPGQGLQFLFEYFSETQRNKGNFPGRFSGRQFSNSRSEMNVSTLELGDSALYLCASSLVRTDNEQFFGPGTRLTVL.

The V gene is TRBV29-1, the J gene TRBJ1-5, with a possible D match to TRBD1 (6 bases). CDR3 length: 13 amino acids. V shed 6 bases and J shed 7 bases, with 16 bases lying between them. Germline V lookup: CDR1 SQVTM, CDR2 ANQGSEA. The CDR3: CSVQGGVGQPQHF. The DNA for the CDR3 is TGCAGCGTCCAAGGGGGAGTTGGACAGCCCCAGCATTTT. Variable domain in full (rest from reference TRBV29-1 and TRBJ1-5): SAVISQKPSRDICQRGTSLTIQCQVDSQVTMMFWYRQQPGQSLTLIATANQGSEATYESGFVIDKFPISRPNLTFSTLTVSNMSPEDSSIYLCSVQGGVGQPQHFGDGTRLSIL.

J is TRBJ1-6 and V is TRBV5-8; 12 bases line up with TRBD1. Germline values: CDR1 SGHTS, CDR2 YDEGEE. V was clipped by 4 bases and J by 6 bases; unmatched bases: 2. The CDR3 runs 15 residues. The CDR3 nucleotides read TGTGCCAGCAGCGGGGACAGGGGGCTTAATTCACCCCTCCACTTT. This sequence encodes CASSGDRGLNSPLHF.

V usage is TRBV4-2 and J usage is TRBJ2-1; 13 bases line up with TRBD2. Trimming cost V 1 base and J 9 bases; bases outside gene matches: 9. Per the germline V gene, CDR1 is LGHNA and CDR2 is YNFKEQ. The CDR3 consists of 17 residues. CDR3 DNA: TGTGCCAGCAGCCAAGGTCGACTAGCGGGGGGCGGGAGTGAGCAGTTCTTC. Its protein is CASSQGRLAGGGSEQFF.

The V and J genes are TRBV7-2 and TRBJ1-6; D uncertain. CDR3 length equals 15 residues. The V gene's germline CDR1 is SGHTA and CDR2 FQGNSA. V lost 1 base, J lost 5 bases, and 9 bases lay in between. In nucleotides, the CDR3 is TGTGCCAGCAGCTTAGTCGGGGTAAATAATTCACCCCTCCACTTT. Its translation is CASSLVGVNNSPLHF.

Concerning this clone: Different DNA sequences within this sample yield the same CDR3. The chain links TRBV7-9 to TRBJ2-1; 7 nucleotides agree with TRBD2. This CDR3 contains 13 residues. Per the germline V gene, CDR1 is SEHNR and CDR2 is FQNEAQ (reference sequence). Trimming cost V 0 bases and J 7 bases; bases outside gene matches: 0. The CDR3 reads CASSLAGGNEQFF. The CDR3 DNA reads as TGTGCCAGCAGCTTAGCGGGGGGGAATGAGCAGTTCTTC.

This chain connects TRBV19 to TRBJ2-1; 8 bases match TRBD1. The CDR3 loop spans 17 amino acids. V shed 3 bases and J 8 bases; nucleotides not matched to a gene: 15. Germline CDR1 reads LNHDA; CDR2 reads SQIVND (reference sequence). CDR3 in amino acids: CASSIEPWTGMRDEQFF. The CDR3 bases are TGTGCCAGTAGTATTGAACCCTGGACAGGGATGAGGGATGAGCAGTTCTTC.

The genes are TRBV7-2 and TRBJ2-7; TRBD1 aligns across 7 bases. CDR1 SGHTA and CDR2 FQGNSA come from the germline V gene. V lost 2 bases to trimming and J lost 6 bases; unmatched junction nucleotides: 4. The CDR3 spans 13 residues. CDR3 nucleotide sequence: TGTGCCAGCAGCTTAACCGGGACAGTCGAGCAGTACTTC. Its translation is CASSLTGTVEQYF. Looking up the rest from reference TRBV7-2 and TRBJ2-7 gives the full variable domain: GAGVSQSPSNKVTEKGKDVELRCDPISGHTALYWYRQSLGQGLEFLIYFQGNSAPDKSGLPSDRFSAERTGGSVSTLTIQRTQQEDSAVYLCASSLTGTVEQYFGPGTRLTVT.

This chain uses TRBV27 with TRBJ1-2; tentatively, D is TRBD1 (5 bases). V gave up 2 bases and J gave up 7 bases, with 11 bases separating them. The CDR3 loop spans 13 amino acids. Germline assignment: CDR1 MNHEY and CDR2 SMNVEV (reference sequence). In DNA, the CDR3 is TGTGCCAGCAGTTTAATTAGGGGTGGTGGCTACACCTTC. This translates into CASSLIRGGGYTF.

The chain carries TRBV7-9 and TRBJ1-2, with D perhaps TRBD1 (6 bases). Germline CDR1 reads SEHNR; CDR2 reads FQNEAQ (reference sequence). This CDR3 is built from 14 residues. The V gene lost 2 bases and the J gene lost 6 bases, with 13 bases spanning the gap. The CDR3 reads CASSLLTGTDGYTF. The CDR3, as DNA: TGTGCCAGCAGCTTACTTACAGGGACCGATGGCTACACCTTC.

Comment on this clone: At one boundary the junction diverges from the germline segment, which might be a read error. The V and J genes are TRBV29-1 and TRBJ1-2, with D unresolved. The germline CDR1 and CDR2 sequences are SQVTM and ANQGSEA. The CDR3 runs 14 residues. The CDR3 region has the DNA TGCAGCGTTGAAGAGGAAGATTCAAACTATGGCTACCCCTTC. As protein: CSVEEEDSNYGYPF. Looking up the rest from reference TRBV29-1 and TRBJ1-2 gives the full variable domain: SAVISQKPSRDICQRGTSLTIQCQVDSQVTMMFWYRQQPGQSLTLIATANQGSEATYESGFVIDKFPISRPNLTFSTLTVSNMSPEDSSIYLCSVEEEDSNYGYPFGSGTRLTVV.

The chain employs TRBV6-5 and TRBJ2-7, with 7 bases lining up with TRBD2. The CDR3 has 14 amino acids. In germline, CDR1 is MNHEY, CDR2 SVGAGI. The V gene end was trimmed by 6 bases and the J gene end by 2 bases; junction bases not matched to a gene: 7. CDR3 coding DNA: TGTGCCAGCAGGCCATTGGGACTAACCTACGAGCAGTACTTC. Protein product: CASRPLGLTYEQYF.

The V call is TRBV5-1, the J call TRBJ1-2, with D uncertain. V lost 0 bases, J lost 4 bases, and 10 bases lay in between. The CDR3 spans 14 residues. CDR1 SGHRS and CDR2 YFSETQ come from the germline V gene. The CDR3 reads CASSLAEEAYGYTF. The CDR3 nucleotides read TGCGCCAGCAGCTTGGCCGAGGAAGCCTATGGCTACACCTTC.

The chain couples TRBV11-3 to TRBJ2-7, with 9 bases identical to TRBD1. Germline V gene sequence: CDR1 SGHNT, CDR2 YENEEA. The CDR3 runs 15 residues. The V and J ends lost 5 bases and 5 bases, in that order; junction bases with no gene match: 10. CDR3 sequence: CASSKSGTGSHEQYF. The DNA for the CDR3 is TGTGCCAGCAGCAAATCCGGGACAGGGTCCCACGAGCAGTACTTC.